This T cell receptor beta chain was captured by sequencing in a study of T cell repertoires in cytomegalovirus infection. This clonotype was seen ten or more times. TCRdb passed the reads through MiXCR, listing each CDR3 protein once. The sample lists some 220,000 distinct CDR3 sequences, roughly 6.5% occurring once. From germline, CDR1 is SGHAT and CDR2 FQNNGV. V dropped 5 bases and J dropped 6; count of bases not matched to a gene: 11. The CDR3 has 17 residues. This chain joins TRBV11-2 and TRBJ2-1, with 12 bases matching TRBD2. This sequence originates from a human donor in good health (CMV status not recorded). Some clones in this sample may be carry-over from other donors' samples. Sequenced sample: PBMCs. The CDR3, as DNA: TGTGCCAGCAGCCTGCTGCTAGCGGGGGGGCCGGGCAATGAGCAGTTCTTC. Protein product: CASSLLLAGGPGNEQFF. Supplemented by reference TRBV11-2 and TRBJ2-1, the full variable domain reads EAGVAQSPRYKIIEKRQSVAFWCNPISGHATLYWYQQILGQGPKLLIQFQNNGVVDDSQLPKDRFSAERLKGVDSTLKIQPAKLEDSAVYLCASSLLLAGGPGNEQFFGPGTRLTVL.